This T cell receptor beta chain was identified during a study of blood T cell repertoires in COVID-19. Clones were read by immunoSEQ multiplex PCR, and TCRdb kept only the in-frame ones, dropping some. The sample includes about 150,000 clones, around 89% seen only once; the top ten take around 15%. Trimming took off 4 bases at V and 4 bases at J, with 12 bases between the two ends. Per germline, CDR1 MGHRA and CDR2 YSYEKL. This CDR3 comprises 14 residues. The source of this sequence is a young man with COVID-19, enrolled during active disease. The sequencing sample was made of peripheral blood. The V gene is TRBV4-1, the J gene TRBJ2-3, with D tentatively TRBD1 (5 bases). DNA of the CDR3: TGCGCCAGCAGCCCGAACCCAGGGCCAGATACGCAGTATTTT. This encodes CASSPNPGPDTQYF.